The sequence of this T cell receptor (beta chain) was determined in a study of shared clonotypes between healthy human individuals. Findings and limits, study-wide: Sorted-subset sequencing was shown by rarefaction to be incomplete despite large depth.

The CDR3 loop spans 14 amino acids. The germline V and J ends were trimmed by 0 bases and 7 bases, with 11 bases remaining between them. In germline, CDR1 is SGHKS, CDR2 YYEKEE (reference sequence). Note on this clone: What it binds is not known.

The study drew its donors from healthy HIV-negative adults without recent acute infections or vaccinations. Nashville, Tennessee was home to all donors, each a Caucasian adult. TCRdb's table, derived via immunoSEQ multiplex PCR, lists solely in-frame clones and lacks some. The sample lists a few hundred thousand clones; just over 95% were seen once. The TCR originated in a man aged 30 to 45 in good health. The V gene is TRBV5-5, the J gene TRBJ2-1, with D perhaps being TRBD1 or TRBD2 (5 bases each). Sequenced sample: memory CD8+ T cells sorted from blood. Subset in this sample: CD45RO+ cells pooled with CCR7-negative TemRA cells. CDR3 coding DNA: TGTGCCAGCAGCTTGGAGGGGAGTCGGAATGAGCAGTTCTTC. Its translation: CASSLEGSRNEQFF.